The clone carrying this T cell receptor beta chain showed up just a few times. The antigen remains undetermined. The data were taken from a study of neurological immune-mediated disorders. Germline-derived CDR1 and CDR2 are MGHDK and SYGVNS. Trimming took 5 bases from V and 1 from J, leaving 17 bases between them. This CDR3 contains 16 residues. The method for making cDNA was 5'RACE, and it used 10-nucleotide random UMIs. From the 5' RACE reads, TCRdb called clonotypes with MiXCR, one entry per CDR3 protein. The sample records approximately 44,000 distinct CDR3 sequences, 5.8% being singletons. Sorted libraries came from approximately 1 million CD4+ or CD8+ T cells. Findings and caveats of the study: According to phylogenetic grouping, one related-CDR3 cluster, a possible signature, contained the repertoires of 18 of 34 multiple sclerosis patients.

The origin of this receptor is a woman aged 18-29 years with multiple sclerosis. V and J are TRBV25-1 and TRBJ1-2; the D gene is possibly TRBD1 (5 bases). The sequencing sample was made of CD4+ T cells from blood. The DNA for the CDR3 is TGTGCCAGCAGTCCCGGGGGTGGGTTAAATAACTATGGCTACACCTTC. It is translated as CASSPGGGLNNYGYTF.